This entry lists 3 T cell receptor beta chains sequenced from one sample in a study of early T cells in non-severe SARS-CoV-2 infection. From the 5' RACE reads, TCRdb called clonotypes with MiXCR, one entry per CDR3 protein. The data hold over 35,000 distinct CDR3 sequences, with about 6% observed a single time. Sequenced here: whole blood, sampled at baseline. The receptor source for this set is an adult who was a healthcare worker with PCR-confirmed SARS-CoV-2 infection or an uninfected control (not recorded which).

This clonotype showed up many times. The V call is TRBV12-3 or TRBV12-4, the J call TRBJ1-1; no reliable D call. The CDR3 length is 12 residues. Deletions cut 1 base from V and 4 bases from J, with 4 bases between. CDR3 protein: CASSLVLTEAFF. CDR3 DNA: TGTGCCAGCAGTTTAGTTCTCACTGAAGCTTTCTTT.

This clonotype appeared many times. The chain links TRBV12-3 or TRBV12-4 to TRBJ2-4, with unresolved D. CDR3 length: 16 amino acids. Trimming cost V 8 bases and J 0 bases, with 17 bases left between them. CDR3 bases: TGTGCCAGCGGACGGATCGACTCACTAGCCAAAAACATTCAGTACTTC. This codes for CASGRIDSLAKNIQYF.

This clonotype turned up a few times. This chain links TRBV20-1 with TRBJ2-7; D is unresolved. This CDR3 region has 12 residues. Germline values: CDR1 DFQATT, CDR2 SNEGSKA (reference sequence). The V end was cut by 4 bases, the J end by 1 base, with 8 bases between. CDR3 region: CSAMAGSYEQYF. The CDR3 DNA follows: TGCAGTGCTATGGCTGGATCCTACGAGCAGTACTTC.